The sequence of this T cell receptor beta chain was determined in a study of memory CD4+ T cells and cytomegalovirus serostatus. Across the study: Of the healthy Belgian adults, 9 were CMV seropositive and 24 seronegative.

Germline lookup yields CDR1 SGHAT and CDR2 FQNNGV. The V end lost 0 bases, the J end lost 6 bases, and 6 bases lay between the germline ends. The CDR3 runs 13 residues. The sort gate was single viable CD3+CD4+CD8-CD45RO+ cells for memory CD4+ T cells. Serostatus was set by detecting CMV pp150, pp28, p38, p52 IgG. TCRdb's copy holds only in-frame clones and misses some; the assay was immunoSEQ multiplex PCR. The sample has tens of thousands of clones, more than 65% seen once. This clone has only a few counts. The source is an adult in good health and CMV-seronegative. Some clones in this sample may be carry-over from other donors' samples. Sample: memory CD4+ T cells from blood. V usage is TRBV11-2 and J usage is TRBJ2-1, with no clear D. In nucleotides, the CDR3 is TGTGCCAGCAGCTTAGATAGTAGCAATGAGCAGTTCTTC. This translates into CASSLDSSNEQFF.